This TCR beta chain was captured in a study of T cells in localized non-small cell lung cancer. Some clones are missing from TCRdb's copy, which holds only in-frame ones; the method was immunoSEQ multiplex PCR. The table records over 40,000 clones, 70% to 90% of them present only once. Germline V gene lookup returns CDR1 MGHDK and CDR2 SYGVNS. The CDR3 totals 12 residues. Trimming shortened V by 1 base and J by 4 bases, and 4 bases separated the two germline ends. The table lists this clone with a count of one. V gene TRBV25-1 combines with J gene TRBJ1-2; D gene unclear. The sequence came from a woman between 18 and 50 years old with stage III lung adenocarcinoma. This specimen consisted of peripheral blood, obtained before any cancer treatment. In DNA, the CDR3 is TGTGCCAGCAGTGAATCCTTCTATGGCTACACCTTC. This translates into CASSESFYGYTF.